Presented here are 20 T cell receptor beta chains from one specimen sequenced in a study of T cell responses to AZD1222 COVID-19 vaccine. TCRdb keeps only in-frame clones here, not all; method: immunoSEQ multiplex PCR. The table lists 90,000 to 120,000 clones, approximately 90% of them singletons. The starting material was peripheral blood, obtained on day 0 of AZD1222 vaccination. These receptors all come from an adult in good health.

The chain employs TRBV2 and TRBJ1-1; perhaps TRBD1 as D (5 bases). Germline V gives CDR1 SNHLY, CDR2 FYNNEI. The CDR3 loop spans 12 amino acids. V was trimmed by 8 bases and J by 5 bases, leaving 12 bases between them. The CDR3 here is CASGGDWTEAFF. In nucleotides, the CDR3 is TGTGCCAGCGGGGGGGATTGGACTGAAGCTTTCTTT.

This CDR3 reads CSVEGTGTYGYTF. The CDR3 DNA sequence: TGCAGCGTTGAAGGGACAGGAACCTATGGCTACACCTTC. This chain uses TRBV29-1 with TRBJ1-2; TRBD1 matches at 7 bases. The J segment lost 4 bases and the V segment lost 1 base, leaving 3 bases of the junction unmatched. This CDR3 is built from 13 residues. Germline CDR1 reads SQVTM; CDR2 reads ANQGSEA.

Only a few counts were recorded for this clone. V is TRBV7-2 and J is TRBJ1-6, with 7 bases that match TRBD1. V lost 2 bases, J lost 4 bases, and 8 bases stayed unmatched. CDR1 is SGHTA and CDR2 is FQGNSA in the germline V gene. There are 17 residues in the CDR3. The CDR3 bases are TGTGCCAGCAGCTTACAGCCCCCGGGACAGTATAATTCACCCCTCCACTTT. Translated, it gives CASSLQPPGQYNSPLHF. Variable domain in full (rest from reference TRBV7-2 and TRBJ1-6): GAGVSQSPSNKVTEKGKDVELRCDPISGHTALYWYRQSLGQGLEFLIYFQGNSAPDKSGLPSDRFSAERTGGSVSTLTIQRTQQEDSAVYLCASSLQPPGQYNSPLHFGNGTRLTVT.

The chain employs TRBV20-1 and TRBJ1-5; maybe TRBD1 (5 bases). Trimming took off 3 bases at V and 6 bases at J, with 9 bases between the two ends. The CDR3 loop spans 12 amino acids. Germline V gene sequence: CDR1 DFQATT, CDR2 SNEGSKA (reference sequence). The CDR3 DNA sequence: TGCAGTGCTAGTCTCCAGGGTCAGCCCCAGCATTTT. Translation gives CSASLQGQPQHF.

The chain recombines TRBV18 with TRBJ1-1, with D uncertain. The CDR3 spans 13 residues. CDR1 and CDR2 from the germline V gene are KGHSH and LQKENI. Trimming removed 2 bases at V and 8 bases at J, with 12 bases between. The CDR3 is CASSPLAAVEAFF. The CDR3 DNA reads TGTGCCAGCTCACCATTGGCCGCCGTGGAAGCTTTCTTT.

The CDR3 reads CASSFNRNTEAFF. The CDR3 DNA reads TGTGCCAGCAGCTTTAACAGGAACACTGAAGCTTTCTTT. This chain links TRBV7-7 with TRBJ1-1, with unresolved D. Germline lookup yields CDR1 SSHAT and CDR2 FNYEAQ (reference sequence). The CDR3 loop spans 13 amino acids. Deletions cut 3 bases from V and 1 base from J, with 6 bases between.

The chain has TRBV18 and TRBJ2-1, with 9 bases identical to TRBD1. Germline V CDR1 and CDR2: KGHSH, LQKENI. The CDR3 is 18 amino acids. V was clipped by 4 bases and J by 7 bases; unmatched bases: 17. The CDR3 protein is CASSLKLRPGTGPNEQFF. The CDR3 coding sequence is TGTGCCAGCTCACTTAAATTACGCCCCGGGACAGGGCCTAATGAGCAGTTCTTC. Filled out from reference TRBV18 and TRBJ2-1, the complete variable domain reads NAGVMQNPRHLVRRRGQEARLRCSPMKGHSHVYWYRQLPEEGLKFMVYLQKENIIDESGMPKERFSAEFPKEGPSILRIQQVVRGDSAAYFCASSLKLRPGTGPNEQFFGPGTRLTVL.

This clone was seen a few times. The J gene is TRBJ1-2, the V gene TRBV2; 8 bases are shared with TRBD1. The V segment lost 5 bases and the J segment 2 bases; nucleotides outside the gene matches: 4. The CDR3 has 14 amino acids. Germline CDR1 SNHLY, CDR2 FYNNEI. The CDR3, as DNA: TGTGCCAGCAGTCCACAGGGGGGAAACTATGGCTACACCTTC. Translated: CASSPQGGNYGYTF.

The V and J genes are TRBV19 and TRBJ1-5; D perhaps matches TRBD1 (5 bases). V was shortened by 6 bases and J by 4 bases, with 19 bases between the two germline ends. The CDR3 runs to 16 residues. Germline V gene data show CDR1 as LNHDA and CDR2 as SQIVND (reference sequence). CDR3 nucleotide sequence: TGTGCCAGTAGGAGGGACCACATTCGCGTAAATCAGCCCCAGCATTTT. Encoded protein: CASRRDHIRVNQPQHF.

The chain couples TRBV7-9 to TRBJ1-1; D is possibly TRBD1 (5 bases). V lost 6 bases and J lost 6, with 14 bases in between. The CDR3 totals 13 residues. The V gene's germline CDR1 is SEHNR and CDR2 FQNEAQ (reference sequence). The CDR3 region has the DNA TGTGCCAGCAGGGGGCAATCGGTCTCTGAAGCTTTCTTT. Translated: CASRGQSVSEAFF.

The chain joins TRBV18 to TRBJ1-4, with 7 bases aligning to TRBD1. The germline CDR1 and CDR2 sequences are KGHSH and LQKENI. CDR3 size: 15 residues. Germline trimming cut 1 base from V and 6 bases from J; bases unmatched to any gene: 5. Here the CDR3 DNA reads TGTGCCAGCTCACCACAGGGGGCGGTGGATGAAAAACTGTTTTTT. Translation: CASSPQGAVDEKLFF.

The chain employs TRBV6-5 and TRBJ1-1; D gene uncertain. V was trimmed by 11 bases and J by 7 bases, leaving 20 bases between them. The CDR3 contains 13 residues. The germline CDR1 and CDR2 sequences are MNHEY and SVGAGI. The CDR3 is CAGEGFGFIEAFF. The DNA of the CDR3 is TGTGCCGGGGAGGGATTCGGATTTATTGAAGCTTTCTTT.

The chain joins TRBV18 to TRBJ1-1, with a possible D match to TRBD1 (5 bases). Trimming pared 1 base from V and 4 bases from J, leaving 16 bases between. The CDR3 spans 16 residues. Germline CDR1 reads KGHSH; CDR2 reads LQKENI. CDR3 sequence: CASSPQGSSGPTEAFF. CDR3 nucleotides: TGTGCCAGCTCACCACAGGGTTCGTCAGGGCCCACTGAAGCTTTCTTT.

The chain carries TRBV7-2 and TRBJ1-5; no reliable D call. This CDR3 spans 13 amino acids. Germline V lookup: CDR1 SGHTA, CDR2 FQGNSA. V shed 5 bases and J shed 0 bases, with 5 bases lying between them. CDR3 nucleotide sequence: TGTGCCAGCAGCCAATTTAGCAATCAGCCCCAGCATTTT. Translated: CASSQFSNQPQHF.

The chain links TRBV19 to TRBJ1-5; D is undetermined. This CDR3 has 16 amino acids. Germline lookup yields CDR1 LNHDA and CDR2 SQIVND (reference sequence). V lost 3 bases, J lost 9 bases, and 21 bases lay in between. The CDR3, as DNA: TGTGCCAGTAGTATCGGTCTTTACGGATCTCCTCGGCCCCAGCATTTT. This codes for CASSIGLYGSPRPQHF.

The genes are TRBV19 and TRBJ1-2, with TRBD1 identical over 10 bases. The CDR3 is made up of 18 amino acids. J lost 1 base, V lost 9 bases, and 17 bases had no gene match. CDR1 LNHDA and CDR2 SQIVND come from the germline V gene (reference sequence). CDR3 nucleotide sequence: TGTGCCAGCCGATACACCCGGGACAGGGGAAAGAATAACTATGGCTACACCTTC. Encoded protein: CASRYTRDRGKNNYGYTF.

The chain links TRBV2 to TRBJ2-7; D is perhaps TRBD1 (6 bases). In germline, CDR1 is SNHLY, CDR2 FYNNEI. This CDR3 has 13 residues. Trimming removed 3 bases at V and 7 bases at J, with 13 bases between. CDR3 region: CASSEEQGEEQYF. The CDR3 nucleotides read TGTGCCAGCAGTGAGGAACAGGGCGAGGAGCAGTACTTC.

The CDR3: CASSESDRGFNYGYTF. As DNA, the CDR3 is TGTGCCAGCAGTGAATCGGACAGGGGATTTAACTATGGCTACACCTTC. This rearrangement joins TRBV6-1 to TRBJ1-2, with 9 bases identical to TRBD1. The trim removed 2 bases at V and 1 base at J, leaving 5 bases unmatched. The CDR3 spans 16 residues. Germline V lookup: CDR1 MNHNS, CDR2 SASEGT.

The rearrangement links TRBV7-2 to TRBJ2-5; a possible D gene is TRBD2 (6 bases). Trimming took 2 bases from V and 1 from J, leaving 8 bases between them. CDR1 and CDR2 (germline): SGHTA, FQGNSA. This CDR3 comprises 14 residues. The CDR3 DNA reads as TGTGCCAGCAGCTTAATGGGGGGCCAAGAGACCCAGTACTTC. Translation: CASSLMGGQETQYF.

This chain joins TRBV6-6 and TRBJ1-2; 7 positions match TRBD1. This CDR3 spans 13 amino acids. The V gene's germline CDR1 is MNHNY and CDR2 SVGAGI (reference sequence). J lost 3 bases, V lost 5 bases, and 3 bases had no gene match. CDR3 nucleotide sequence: TGTGCCAGCAGTCACGGGACAGACTATGGCTACACCTTC. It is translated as CASSHGTDYGYTF.